This paragraph reports one T cell receptor (beta chain). The target antigen is unknown. The template for TCR beta VDJ and CDR3 sequence profiling was genomic DNA. TCRdb passed the reads through MiXCR, listing each CDR3 protein once. The sample has approximately 160,000 distinct CDR3 sequences, about 48% seen once; the top ten hold 0.9% to 1.2%. The germline gives CDR1 GTSNPN, CDR2 SVGIG (reference sequence). The CDR3 runs 11 residues. V lost 4 bases and J lost 3, with 7 bases in between. These data belong to a study of CD8+CD57+ T cells in acquired aplastic anemia. Background on the study: The study obtained an average of roughly 2.9 ug of DNA from sorted CD4+ and CD8+ cells. An average of roughly 10 million reads for CD4+ cells was obtained from healthy donors. Whole-study results and caveats: The number of CD8+ CDR3 sequences shared by patients and controls was fewer than 35. Controls did not differ significantly from patients in CD8+ Simpson's diversity.

V and J are TRBV30 and TRBJ2-7, with D uncertain. This TCR came from a human donor in good health. Sequenced sample: sorted CD4+, CD8+, or CD8+CD57+ T cells (not recorded which) from PBMCs. Here the CDR3 DNA reads TGTGCCTGGAACCCTAACTACGAGCAGTACTTC. The encoded protein is CAWNPNYEQYF. The full variable domain, completed using reference TRBV30 and TRBJ2-7, is SQTIHQWPATLVQPVGSPLSLECTVEGTSNPNLYWYRQAAGRGLQLLFYSVGIGQISSEVPQNLSASRPQDRQFILSSKKLLLSDSGFYLCAWNPNYEQYFGPGTRLTVT.